One sample yielded the 12 T cell receptor beta chains listed below, sequenced in a study of a mutant IDH1 vaccine in newly diagnosed glioma. These TCRs' antigens remain unknown. Specified time point: week 23, last vaccination. Doses of 300 ug of mutant IDH1 20-mer peptide were given with topical imiquimod. Sequencing was performed with immunoSEQ multiplex PCR; in TCRdb, only in-frame clones are kept and a portion is missing. The sample has around 55,000 clones, 80% seen once. This sample comprised PBMCs, obtained from a glioma patient whose treatment included an IDH1 peptide vaccine. These receptor sequences come from a man aged 40-49 years with glioma.

The chain uses TRBV19 and TRBJ2-2; 10 positions agree with TRBD1. The length of the CDR3 is 15 residues. CDR1 and CDR2 (germline): LNHDA, SQIVND (reference sequence). Trimming removed 5 bases from V and 5 bases from J; junction bases left unmatched: 5. The DNA of the CDR3 is TGTGCCAGTAGTCCGGGGACAGGGGCGACCGGGGAGCTGTTTTTT. It translates to CASSPGTGATGELFF.

The CDR3 spells CASSQSLATATKQYF. CDR3 DNA sequence: TGCGCCAGCAGTCAATCGTTGGCCACTGCTACGAAGCAGTACTTC. This chain connects TRBV23-1 to TRBJ2-7; no definite D call. TRBV23-1 is flagged as an ORF with uncertain function. The CDR3 extends over 15 amino acids. V was cut by 0 bases and J by 8 bases, with 17 bases left in between.

The V call is TRBV4-1, the J call TRBJ1-6; D not certain. The CDR3 is 17 residues long. The germline V gene encodes CDR1 MGHRA and CDR2 YSYEKL. The V end was cut by 0 bases, the J end by 3 bases, with 12 bases between. CDR3 DNA sequence: TGCGCCAGCAGCCAAGATTGGCAGGCCAACTATAATTCACCCCTCCACTTT. This codes for CASSQDWQANYNSPLHF.

The chain links TRBV5-4 to TRBJ1-1; D perhaps matches TRBD1 (5 bases). Germline V CDR1 and CDR2: SGHNT, YYREEE (reference sequence). The CDR3 is made up of 16 amino acids. The V gene lost 4 bases and the J gene lost 2 bases, with 18 bases spanning the gap. CDR3 sequence: CASSVVGTAFNTEAFF. CDR3 DNA sequence: TGTGCCAGCAGCGTTGTGGGGACGGCCTTCAACACTGAAGCTTTCTTT.

The CDR3 nucleotides read TGTGCCAGCAGCTTAAGACAGGGGGCCTACGAGCAGTACTTC. Translated, it gives CASSLRQGAYEQYF. The rearrangement joins TRBV7-9 to TRBJ2-7; TRBD1 aligns across 9 bases. CDR1 and CDR2 from the germline V gene are SEHNR and FQNEAQ (reference sequence). The CDR3 is 14 amino acids. The ends lost 2 bases at V and 2 bases at J; junction bases unmatched: 1.

The chain joins TRBV2 to TRBJ1-5; D unresolved. This CDR3 has 13 residues. Germline CDR1 reads SNHLY; CDR2 reads FYNNEI. V was pared by 7 bases and J by 4 bases, with 11 bases between. This CDR3 reads CASNIDINQPQHF. CDR3 DNA: TGTGCCAGCAACATCGACATAAATCAGCCCCAGCATTTT.

The rearrangement uses TRBV5-1 and TRBJ1-1, with a weak D call TRBD1 (5 bases). The length of the CDR3 is 13 residues. Trimming took off 7 bases at V and 3 bases at J, with 13 bases between the two ends. Germline values: CDR1 SGHRS, CDR2 YFSETQ. DNA for the CDR3: TGCGCCAGCCGGACTTCGGGGGACACTGAAGCTTTCTTT. This gives the protein CASRTSGDTEAFF. Full variable domain (outside the CDR3, taken from reference TRBV5-1 and TRBJ1-1): KAGVTQTPRYLIKTRGQQVTLSCSPISGHRSVSWYQQTPGQGLQFLFEYFSETQRNKGNFPGRFSGRQFSNSRSEMNVSTLELGDSALYLCASRTSGDTEAFFGQGTRLTVV.

The CDR3: CASSYSRQGLQSPLHF. The CDR3 DNA reads as TGTGCCAGCAGTTACTCGAGGCAGGGGTTACAGTCACCCCTCCACTTT. The chain employs TRBV6-5 and TRBJ1-6; maybe TRBD1 (6 bases). Trimming took 0 bases from V and 10 from J, leaving 16 bases between them. The CDR3 covers 16 residues. In germline, CDR1 is MNHEY, CDR2 SVGAGI.

V gene TRBV25-1 combines with J gene TRBJ1-2, with 8 bases that match TRBD1. The V gene end was trimmed by 2 bases and the J gene end by 3 bases; junction bases not matched to a gene: 2. The CDR3 is made up of 14 amino acids. Germline assignment: CDR1 MGHDK and CDR2 SYGVNS. The chain's CDR3 is CASSEGQGYYGYTF. As DNA, the CDR3 is TGTGCCAGCAGTGAAGGACAGGGCTACTATGGCTACACCTTC.

The chain has TRBV5-1 and TRBJ1-6; tentative D call: TRBD1 (6 bases). V was shortened by 0 bases and J by 6 bases, with 13 bases between the two germline ends. This CDR3 has 16 residues. The germline V gene encodes CDR1 SGHRS and CDR2 YFSETQ. The CDR3 region has the DNA TGCGCCAGCAGCTTGGGGGGGCCCGTGGTTAATTCACCCCTCCACTTT. Amino acids: CASSLGGPVVNSPLHF.

This chain joins TRBV11-3 and TRBJ2-7; TRBD1 matches at 9 bases. CDR1 is SGHNT and CDR2 is YENEEA in the germline V gene. CDR3 length: 14 residues. J gave up 5 bases and V 4 bases, and 6 bases lay outside the gene matches. CDR3 DNA: TGTGCCAGCAGCTCCGGACAGGGGCGGGACGAGCAGTACTTC. Residues: CASSSGQGRDEQYF.

The chain carries TRBV2 and TRBJ2-1; D call uncertain. The CDR3 length is 12 residues. CDR1 SNHLY and CDR2 FYNNEI come from the germline V gene. The V gene lost 6 bases and the J gene lost 5 bases, with 8 bases spanning the gap. The CDR3 coding sequence is TGTGCCAGCAGGATACTCAACAATGAGCAGTTCTTC. Protein: CASRILNNEQFF.